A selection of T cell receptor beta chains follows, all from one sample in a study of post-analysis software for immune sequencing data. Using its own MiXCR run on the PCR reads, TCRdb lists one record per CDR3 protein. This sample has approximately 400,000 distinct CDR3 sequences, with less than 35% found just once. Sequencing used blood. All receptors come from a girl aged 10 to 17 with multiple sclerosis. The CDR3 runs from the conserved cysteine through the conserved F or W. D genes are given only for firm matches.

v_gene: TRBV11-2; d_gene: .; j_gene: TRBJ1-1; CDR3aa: CASSLGGKTLNTEAFF
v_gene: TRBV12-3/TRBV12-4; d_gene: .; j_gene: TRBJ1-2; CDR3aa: CASSFTGNGYTF
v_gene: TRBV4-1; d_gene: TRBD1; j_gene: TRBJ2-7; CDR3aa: CASSQGDRGRLSYEQYF
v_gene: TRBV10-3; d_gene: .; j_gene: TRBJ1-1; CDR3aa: CAISVQGPDTEAFF
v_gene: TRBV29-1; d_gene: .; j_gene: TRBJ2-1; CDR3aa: CSAEGGLLNEQFF
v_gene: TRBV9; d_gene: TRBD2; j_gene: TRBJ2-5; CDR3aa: CASSVGGGDFQETQYF
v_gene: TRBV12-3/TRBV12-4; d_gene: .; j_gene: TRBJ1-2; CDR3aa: CASSFPNYGYTF
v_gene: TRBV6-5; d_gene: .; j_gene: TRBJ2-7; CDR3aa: CASSYYAGTYEQYF
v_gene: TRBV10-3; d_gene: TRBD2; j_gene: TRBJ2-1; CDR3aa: CAMGVERGAIPFPSYNEQFF
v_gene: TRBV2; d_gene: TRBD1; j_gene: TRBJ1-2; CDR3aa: CASSEAYRDRSGYTF
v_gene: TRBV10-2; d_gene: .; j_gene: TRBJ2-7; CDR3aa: CASTGTVYEQYF
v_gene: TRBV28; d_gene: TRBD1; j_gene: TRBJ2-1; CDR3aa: CASSPRGTGEYNEQFF
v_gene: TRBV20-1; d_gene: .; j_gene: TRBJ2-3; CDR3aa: CSATSGSDTQYF